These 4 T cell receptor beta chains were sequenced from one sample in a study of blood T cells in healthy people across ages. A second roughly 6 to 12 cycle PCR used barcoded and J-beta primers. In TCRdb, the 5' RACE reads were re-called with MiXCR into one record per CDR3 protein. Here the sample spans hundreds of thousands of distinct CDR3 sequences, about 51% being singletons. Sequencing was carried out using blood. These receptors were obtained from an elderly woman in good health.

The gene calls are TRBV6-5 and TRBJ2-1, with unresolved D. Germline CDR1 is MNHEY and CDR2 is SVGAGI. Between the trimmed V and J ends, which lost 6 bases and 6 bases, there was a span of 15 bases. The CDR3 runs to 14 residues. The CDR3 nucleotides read TGTGCCAGCAGCTTACTCGACCCGACCAATGAGCAGTTCTTC. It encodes CASSLLDPTNEQFF.

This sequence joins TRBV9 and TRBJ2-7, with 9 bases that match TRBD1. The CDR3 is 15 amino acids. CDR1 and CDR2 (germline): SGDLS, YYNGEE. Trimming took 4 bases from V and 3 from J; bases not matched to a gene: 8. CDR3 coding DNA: TGTGCCAGCAGCCCACGGACAGGGGCCAACTACGAGCAGTACTTC. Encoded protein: CASSPRTGANYEQYF.

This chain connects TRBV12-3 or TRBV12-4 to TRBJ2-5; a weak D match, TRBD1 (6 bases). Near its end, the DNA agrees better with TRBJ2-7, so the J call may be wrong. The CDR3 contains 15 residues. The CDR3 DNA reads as TGTGCCAGCAGACCCCAGGGGCTATCATCCTACGAGCAGTACTTC. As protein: CASRPQGLSSYEQYF.

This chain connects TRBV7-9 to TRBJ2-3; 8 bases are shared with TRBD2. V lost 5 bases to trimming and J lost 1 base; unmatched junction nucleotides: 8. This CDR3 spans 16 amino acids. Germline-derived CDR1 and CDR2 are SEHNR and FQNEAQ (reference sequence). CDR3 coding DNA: TGTGCCAGCAGCCAAAGCGGGAGCCGGGGCACAGATACGCAGTATTTT. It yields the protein CASSQSGSRGTDTQYF.